This TCR beta chain was recorded in a study of blood T cell repertoires in COVID-19. Study at large: Samples representing acute and convalescent COVID-19 were sourced from the United States, Italy and Spain. Sources were T cells, B-cell-depleted T cells, or PBMCs; the material itself was cDNA or gDNA.

TCRdb keeps only in-frame clones here, not all; method: immunoSEQ multiplex PCR. The sample includes about 200,000 clones, around nine tenths seen only once; the top ten take under 2%. Specimen: peripheral blood. The sequence was collected from a young man with active or convalescent COVID-19.

The CDR3 spells CASSEGFLGYEQYF. CDR3 sequence (DNA): TGTGCCAGCAGTGAAGGGTTCCTCGGTTACGAGCAGTACTTC. The chain recombines TRBV6-1 with TRBJ2-7; D remains unclear. Trimming took 1 base from V and 4 from J, leaving 11 bases between them. Germline V lookup: CDR1 MNHNS, CDR2 SASEGT. This CDR3 is 14 amino acids long.